The 3 T cell receptor beta chains presented below share a single source sample, sequenced in a study of cytomegalovirus exposure and HLA in healthy donors. The PCR made use of 60 Vbeta and 13 Jbeta primers. Produced via immunoSEQ multiplex PCR; TCRdb's table is partial and in-frame only. The sample records around 130,000 clones, over 75% being singletons. Sequencing was carried out using PBMCs. The receptors stem from a man aged 25 to 40 in good health and CMV-seronegative.

This clone has a single count. The chain has TRBV6-1 and TRBJ2-7; tentative D call: TRBD1 (6 bases). The germline V and J ends were trimmed by 8 bases and 3 bases, with 14 bases remaining between them. This CDR3 is built from 13 residues. Germline lookup yields CDR1 MNHNS and CDR2 SASEGT. The CDR3 loop is CASALMDSYEQYF. In DNA form, the CDR3 reads TGTGCCAGCGCGTTGATGGACAGCTACGAGCAGTACTTC.

CDR3 sequence reads: CASRDGTDQETQYF. CDR3 in DNA: TGCGCCAGCAGGGATGGGACAGACCAAGAGACCCAGTACTTC. The chain links TRBV5-1 to TRBJ2-5; 7 bases are shared with TRBD1. Losses at the gene ends were 5 bases for V and 0 bases for J; bases not matched to a gene: 4. Germline CDR1 reads SGHRS; CDR2 reads YFSETQ. The CDR3 totals 14 residues.

The rearrangement uses TRBV28 and TRBJ2-7; no reliable D call. The germline V and J ends were trimmed by 4 bases and 3 bases, with 7 bases remaining between them. The CDR3 is made up of 12 amino acids. Looked up from germline, CDR1 is MDHEN and CDR2 is SYDVKM. DNA for the CDR3: TGTGCCAGCAGTTCCGTACTCTACGAGCAGTACTTC. It is translated as CASSSVLYEQYF.